A selection of T cell receptor beta chains follows, all from one sample in a study of cytomegalovirus exposure and HLA in healthy donors. TCRdb's table, derived via immunoSEQ multiplex PCR, lists solely in-frame clones and lacks some. Altogether some 45,000 clones are present, 50% being singletons, with the ten largest covering 9% to 13%. Sequenced material: PBMCs. All receptors derive from a human donor in good health. Both conserved end residues are trimmed from each CDR3. The D gene is left open where the match is weak.

TRBJ1-5 | . | TRBV18 | ASSLQDSNQPQH
TRBJ2-1 | TRBD2 | TRBV7-9 | ASSLAELAEF
TRBJ2-7 | TRBD1 | TRBV19 | ASKRSGTGKPYEQY
TRBJ2-7 | TRBD1 | TRBV18 | ASSPPGQGIHEQY
TRBJ1-5 | . | TRBV27 | ASSLAGDYSNQPQH
TRBJ1-6 | . | TRBV30 | AWGGRGEPLH
TRBJ1-5 | . | TRBV6-1 | ASSHGAQPQH
TRBJ2-7 | TRBD1 | TRBV7-9 | ASSSQGAYEQY
TRBJ2-7 | TRBD2 | TRBV19 | ASSMSGRGSYEQY
TRBJ2-1 | TRBD2 | TRBV27 | ASSLSGWRDVAGPTYNEQF
TRBJ2-7 | . | TRBV5-6 | ASSLRVPYEQY
TRBJ2-5 | . | TRBV4-1 | ASSQGLERRKTSNTIQETQY
TRBJ2-3 | . | TRBV5-6 | ASSEGRRGTTDTQY
TRBJ2-4 | TRBD2 | TRBV13 | ASSLFSLAGSSKNIQY